Sequencing of this TCR beta chain was carried out in a study of chemoradiotherapy in HPV16-positive cancers. Some clones are missing from TCRdb's copy, which holds only in-frame ones; the method was immunoSEQ multiplex PCR. Of over 14,000 clones in the sample, over 70% were seen once. On this clone itself: Its antigen is not identified.

V shed 4 bases and J shed 3 bases, with 3 bases lying between them. CDR3 length: 12 amino acids. Germline V gives CDR1 SEHNR, CDR2 FQNEAQ (reference sequence). Findings and limits, study-wide: Non-HPV-specific T cells did not expand in tumors during treatment, whereas candidate HPV-specific clones and E7-related motifs did.

The sample was acquired from a patient who underwent chemoradiotherapy. J is TRBJ2-2 and V is TRBV7-9; no definite D call. This receptor was taken from a human donor with HPV-associated anogenital cancer. As DNA, the CDR3 is TGTGCCAGCAGCTCCGACACCGGGGAGCTGTTTTTT. Its protein is CASSSDTGELFF.